What follows describes a single T cell receptor beta chain. Authors' analysis steps: Estimated nucleated cell counts came from reference gene primer amplification. Clones were sequenced by immunoSEQ multiplex PCR, and TCRdb holds only the in-frame ones, with some missing. Clone size and V and J calls were adopted from that table, with D and trimming inferred from the DNA. The sample has around 280,000 clones; around nine tenths are singletons. Seattle-derived patients entered the study during active infection and were followed longitudinally. Germline V gene lookup returns CDR1 SEHNR and CDR2 FQNEAQ (reference sequence). This CDR3 comprises 17 residues. The V and J ends lost 6 bases and 4 bases respectively, with 22 bases between them. The sample comes from a study of blood T cell repertoires in COVID-19. At the level of the study: From the United States, Italy and Spain came samples of acute and convalescent COVID-19. Nucleic acid was either cDNA or gDNA, and it came from T cells, B-cell-depleted T cells, or PBMCs.

Sequences were obtained from peripheral blood. The receptor was derived from a woman aged 25 to 39 with COVID-19, enrolled during active disease. The chain combines TRBV7-9 with TRBJ1-5, with a weak D call TRBD1 (6 bases). CDR3 sequence: CASRPDRTHRHNQPQHF. Written as DNA, the CDR3 is TGTGCCAGCAGGCCAGACAGGACCCATCGGCATAATCAGCCCCAGCATTTT. The variable domain in full, with the rest retrieved from reference TRBV7-9 and TRBJ1-5, is DTGVSQNPRHKITKRGQNVTFRCDPISEHNRLYWYRQTLGQGPEFLTYFQNEAQLEKSRLLSDRFSAERPKGSFSTLEIQRTEQGDSAMYLCASRPDRTHRHNQPQHFGDGTRLSIL.